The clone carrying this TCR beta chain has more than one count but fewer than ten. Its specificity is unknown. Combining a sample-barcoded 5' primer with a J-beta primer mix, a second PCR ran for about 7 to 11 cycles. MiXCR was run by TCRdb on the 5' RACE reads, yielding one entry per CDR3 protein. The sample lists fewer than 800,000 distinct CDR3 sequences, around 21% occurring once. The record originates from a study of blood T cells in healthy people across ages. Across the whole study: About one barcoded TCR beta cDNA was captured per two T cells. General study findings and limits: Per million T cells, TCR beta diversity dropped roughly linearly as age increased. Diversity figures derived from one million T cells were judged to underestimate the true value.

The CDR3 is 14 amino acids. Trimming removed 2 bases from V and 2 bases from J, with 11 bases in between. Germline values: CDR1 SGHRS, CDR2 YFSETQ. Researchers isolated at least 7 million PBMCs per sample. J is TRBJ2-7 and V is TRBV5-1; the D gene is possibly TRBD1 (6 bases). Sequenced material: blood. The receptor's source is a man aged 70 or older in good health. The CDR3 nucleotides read TGCGCCAGCAGCTTAATGCAGGGGACCTACGAGCAGTACTTC. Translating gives CASSLMQGTYEQYF.